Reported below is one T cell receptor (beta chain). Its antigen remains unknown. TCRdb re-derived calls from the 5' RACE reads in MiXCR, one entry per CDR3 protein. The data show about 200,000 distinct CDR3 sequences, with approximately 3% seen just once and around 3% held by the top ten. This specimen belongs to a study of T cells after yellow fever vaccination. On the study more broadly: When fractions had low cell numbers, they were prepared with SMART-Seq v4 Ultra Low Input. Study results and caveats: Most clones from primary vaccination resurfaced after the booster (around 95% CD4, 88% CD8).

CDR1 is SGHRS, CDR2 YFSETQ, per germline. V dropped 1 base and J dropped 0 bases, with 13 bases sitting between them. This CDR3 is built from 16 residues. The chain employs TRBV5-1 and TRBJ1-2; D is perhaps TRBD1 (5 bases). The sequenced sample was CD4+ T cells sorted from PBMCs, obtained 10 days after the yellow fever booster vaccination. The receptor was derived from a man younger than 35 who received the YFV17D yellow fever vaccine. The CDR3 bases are TGCGCCAGCAGCTTGTCCGGGGCGACTACTAACTATGGCTACACCTTC. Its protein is CASSLSGATTNYGYTF.